Listed below are T cell receptor beta chains from one sample, sequenced in a study of CD4+ T cells in melanoma. Produced via immunoSEQ multiplex PCR; TCRdb's table is partial and in-frame only. In the table there are 15,000 or so clones, approximately 62% of which are singletons. The sample consisted of cells from a culture (not recorded whether cultured in vitro). The source of these receptors is a human donor with melanoma. The CDR3 runs from the conserved cysteine through the conserved F or W. The D gene is left open where the match is weak. Rows may omit the clone size; those that give it use once, few, many or a size class.

v_call	clone_size	d_call	j_call	cdr3_aa
TRBV9	.	TRBD1	TRBJ2-7	CASSVEGSRDRGPFGVYEQYF
TRBV21-1	.	.	TRBJ1-5	CASSIPDRTDQPQHF
TRBV14	once	.	TRBJ2-7	CASSQVNEQYF
TRBV7-1	few	.	TRBJ1-2	CASSFLANYGYTF
TRBV14	.	TRBD2	TRBJ2-2	CASSPTSGVGTGELFF
TRBV7-9	.	.	TRBJ1-1	CASSPWGGNTEAFF
TRBV29-1	few	TRBD1	TRBJ1-2	CSVERGLGYGYTF
TRBV6-1	.	.	TRBJ2-1	CASRGFDNEQFF
TRBV29-1	few	.	TRBJ2-1	CSVPIIGGLQFF
TRBV18	.	.	TRBJ1-1	CASSPLGVLTGEAFF
TRBV2	.	TRBD1	TRBJ1-2	CASSAGDRGRGNYGYTF
TRBV11-2	.	TRBD1	TRBJ1-6	CASSPLPGGVNSPLHF
TRBV2	.	.	TRBJ2-4	CASRASQAKNIQYF
TRBV5-6	.	.	TRBJ1-1	CASSLFARENTEAFF
TRBV7-2	.	TRBD2	TRBJ2-5	CASSFGWLAGVPGQETQYF
TRBV18	.	TRBD1	TRBJ2-7	CASSQGQTTYEQYF
TRBV5-1	.	TRBD1	TRBJ2-7	CASSLSEPTGGLYEQYF
TRBV30	.	.	TRBJ1-1	CARAQVNTEAFF
TRBV5-6	.	TRBD2	TRBJ2-2	CASSPFLGGTGELFF
TRBV27	few	.	TRBJ2-1	CASSAFIETYNEQFF